This T cell receptor beta chain came from a study of blood T cell repertoires in COVID-19 (dated by TCRdb to about 2020). In terms of the full investigation: The collaborator samples originated in the United States, Italy and Spain and spanned the acute and convalescent phases of COVID-19. The prospective study material was composed of cDNA or gDNA derived from T cells, B-cell-depleted T cells, or PBMCs. The dataset comprised deeply sampled blood TCRbeta repertoires from subjects exposed to, actively infected with, or recovered from COVID-19. The repertoires were made available in a free public database intended to serve as a resource for research on the immune response to SARS-CoV-2. The samples were drawn from the first 160 participants of the ongoing ImmuneRACE study and from 1,254 subjects provided by 6 global collaborators. Sample metadata almost always included a de-identified subject ID, COVID-19 status, age in years and sex. Where available, HLA class I and class II types were obtained from metadata supplied by the sample provider rather than from assay-based typing. Overall results and qualifications from the work: The quantity of clinical and demographic metadata differed by source and by participant and was supplied without curation.

Another Seattle source contributed samples from volunteer blood donors who had recovered from COVID-19. The collaborating institutions used their own protocols to collect whole blood in K2EDTA tubes. For TCRbeta analysis, collaborators shipped samples in one of three forms: frozen whole blood, isolated PBMCs, or DNA extracted from either of those sample types. The immunoSEQ Assay, a bias-controlled multiplex PCR, was used to amplify TCRbeta CDR3 regions from genomic DNA. Per the authors' processing: The number of nucleated cells in each sample was estimated by amplification of reference gene primers within the assay. To quantify the absolute abundance of each unique TCRbeta CDR3 rearrangement, sequence reads were collapsed and filtered. For each sample, productive Simpson clonality was calculated as the square root of Simpson's diversity index over productive rearrangements. TCRdb took this table from immuneACCESS and kept in-frame rearrangements with V and J called. Such tables lack part of the clones; where checked against another copy, unresolved V genes explain under half of the gap, and the rest is unexplained. V and J calls plus clone size are reproduced from that table; the DNA served to infer D and trimming. The sample table holds 200,000 to 250,000 clones, of which around 88% were seen once. Less than 4% of the sample comes from the top ten.

Counted from cysteine to phenylalanine, this CDR3 has 16 amino acids. The kept DNA is CDR3 alone, 48 bases in frame from the first base. Unmatched junction bases come to 5, with V trimmed by 5 bases and J by 4 bases. CDR1 and CDR2 (MGHRA, YSYEKL) derive from the germline V gene. Comment on this clone: The target of this receptor is not known. It has no much larger one-base neighbor in the sample; base qualities were not kept.

The receptor comes from a woman in her 30s who had recovered from COVID-19. The sequencing input was peripheral blood. The sequence links TRBV4-1 to TRBJ2-1; a stretch of 13 junction bases matches TRBD2. The nucleotide sequence reads as follows: TGCGCCAGCAGCTTCCGGACTAGCGGGGGATACAATGAGCAGTTCTTC. Its protein reads: CASSFRTSGGYNEQFF.